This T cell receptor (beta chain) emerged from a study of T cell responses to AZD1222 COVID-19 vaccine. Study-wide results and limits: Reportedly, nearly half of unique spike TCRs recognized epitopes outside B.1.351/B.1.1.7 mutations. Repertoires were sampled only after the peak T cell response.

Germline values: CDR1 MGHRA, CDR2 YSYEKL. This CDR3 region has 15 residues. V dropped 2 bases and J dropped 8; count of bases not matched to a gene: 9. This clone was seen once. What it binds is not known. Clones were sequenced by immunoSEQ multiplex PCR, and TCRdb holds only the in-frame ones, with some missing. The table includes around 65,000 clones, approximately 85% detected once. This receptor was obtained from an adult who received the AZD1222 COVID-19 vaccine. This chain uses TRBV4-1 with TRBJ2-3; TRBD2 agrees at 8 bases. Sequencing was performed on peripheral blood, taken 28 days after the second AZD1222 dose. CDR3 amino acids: CASSQILAEFSTQYF. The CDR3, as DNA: TGCGCCAGCAGCCAAATACTAGCGGAGTTCAGTACGCAGTATTTT.